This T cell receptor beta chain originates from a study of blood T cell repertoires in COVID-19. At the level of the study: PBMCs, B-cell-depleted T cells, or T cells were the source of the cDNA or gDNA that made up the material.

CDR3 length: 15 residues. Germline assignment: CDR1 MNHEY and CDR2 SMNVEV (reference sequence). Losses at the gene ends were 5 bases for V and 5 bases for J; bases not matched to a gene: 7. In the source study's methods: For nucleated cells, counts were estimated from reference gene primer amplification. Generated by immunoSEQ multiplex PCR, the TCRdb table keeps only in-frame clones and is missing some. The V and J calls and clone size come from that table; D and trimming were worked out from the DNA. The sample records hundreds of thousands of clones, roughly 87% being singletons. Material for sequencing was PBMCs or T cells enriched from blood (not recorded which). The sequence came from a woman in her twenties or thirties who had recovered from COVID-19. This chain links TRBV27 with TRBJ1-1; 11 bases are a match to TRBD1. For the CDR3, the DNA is TGTGCCAGCAGTCGGCGGACAGGGGGCAGAACTGAAGCTTTCTTT. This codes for CASSRRTGGRTEAFF.